Shown below are 13 T cell receptor beta chains from a single sample sequenced in a study of chemoradiotherapy in HPV16-positive cancers. Sequencing used immunoSEQ multiplex PCR; TCRdb keeps in-frame clones, though not all of them. The repertoire holds 6,000 to 8,000 clones, with about three quarters as singletons. The sample was collected from a patient who underwent chemoradiotherapy. The receptors here all came from a human donor with HPV-associated anogenital cancer.

This clone was counted a single time. This chain uses TRBV29-1 with TRBJ1-2, with TRBD1 identical over 8 bases. J was trimmed by 7 bases and V by 1 base; bases with no gene match: 5. The CDR3 runs 13 residues. The germline gives CDR1 SQVTM, CDR2 ANQGSEA. CDR3 nucleotides: TGCAGCGTTGAAGCAACAGGGGGAGGTGGCTACACCTTC. This codes for CSVEATGGGGYTF.

The chain is built from TRBV27 and TRBJ1-2, with no clear D. Germline assignment: CDR1 MNHEY and CDR2 SMNVEV (reference sequence). The V end was cut by 5 bases, the J end by 0 bases, with 10 bases between. There are 14 residues in the CDR3. CDR3 sequence: CASSPQETNYGYTF. The CDR3 coding sequence is TGTGCCAGCAGTCCCCAAGAAACTAACTATGGCTACACCTTC.

The chain couples TRBV28 to TRBJ2-7; unclear D gene. CDR1 MDHEN and CDR2 SYDVKM come from the germline V gene. There are 11 residues in the CDR3. V dropped 6 bases and J dropped 4 bases, with 7 bases sitting between them. CDR3 residues: CASSVSYEQYF. CDR3 DNA sequence: TGTGCCAGCAGCGTCAGTTACGAGCAGTACTTC.

The chain has TRBV28 and TRBJ2-7; 7 bases match TRBD1. This CDR3 region has 14 residues. V dropped 6 bases and J dropped 2; count of bases not matched to a gene: 7. The germline V gene has CDR1 MDHEN and CDR2 SYDVKM. This CDR3 reads CASRFGGQPYEQYF. CDR3 nucleotide sequence: TGTGCCAGCAGGTTTGGGGGACAGCCCTACGAGCAGTACTTC.

The genes are TRBV19 and TRBJ2-7; D remains unclear. This CDR3 spans 14 amino acids. CDR1 is LNHDA and CDR2 is SQIVND in the germline V gene (reference sequence). Trimming removed 4 bases at V and 0 bases at J, with 10 bases between. The CDR3 nucleotides are TGTGCCAGTAGTACCCGGACGGGCTCCTACGAGCAGTACTTC. This translates into CASSTRTGSYEQYF.

This chain links TRBV19 with TRBJ2-5; TRBD2 aligns across 14 bases. The DNA end is a closer match to TRBJ2-7, so the J assignment may be wrong. This CDR3 has 15 residues. CDR1 is LNHDA and CDR2 is SQIVND in the germline V gene (reference sequence). The CDR3 sequence is CASSIGTSGSHEQYF. For the CDR3, the DNA is TGTGCCAGTAGTATTGGGACTAGCGGGAGCCACGAGCAGTACTTC.

The CDR3, as DNA: TGCAGCGTTGGGCAGCAGAACACTGAAGCTTTCTTT. This codes for CSVGQQNTEAFF. V gene TRBV29-1 combines with J gene TRBJ1-1; D uncertain. Between the trimmed V and J ends, which lost 4 bases and 1 base, there was a span of 7 bases. The CDR3 spans 12 residues. CDR1 and CDR2 (germline): SQVTM, ANQGSEA.

This chain uses TRBV5-4 with TRBJ2-7; possible D gene TRBD1, 5 bases. Germline loops: CDR1 SGHNT, CDR2 YYREEE (reference sequence). The CDR3 loop spans 15 amino acids. Trimming took 3 bases from V and 2 from J, leaving 15 bases between them. CDR3 in amino acids: CASSYAGRGPYEQYF. The CDR3 DNA reads TGTGCCAGCAGCTACGCAGGGCGTGGGCCCTACGAGCAGTACTTC.

The gene calls are TRBV30 and TRBJ1-6; 7 bases agree with TRBD1. CDR3 length: 14 residues. Germline CDR1 is GTSNPN and CDR2 is SVGIG (reference sequence). J gave up 4 bases and V 7 bases, and 7 bases lay outside the gene matches. The CDR3 reads CASQGGQYNSPLHF. In nucleotides, the CDR3 is TGTGCCTCTCAGGGGGGACAATATAATTCACCCCTCCACTTT.

This clone was seen more than once but under ten times. The chain recombines TRBV6-6 with TRBJ1-3; perhaps TRBD1 as D (5 bases). Trimming pared 7 bases from V and 0 bases from J, leaving 16 bases between. This CDR3 has 16 amino acids. Germline V gene lookup returns CDR1 MNHNY and CDR2 SVGAGI (reference sequence). The CDR3 sequence: CASTRKAGSSGNTIYF. CDR3 DNA: TGTGCCAGCACCCGCAAAGCAGGGAGCTCTGGAAACACCATATATTTT.

J is TRBJ1-4 and V is TRBV5-4, with D unresolved. The V end lost 0 bases, the J end lost 4 bases, and 10 bases lay between the germline ends. Germline values: CDR1 SGHNT, CDR2 YYREEE (reference sequence). The CDR3 sequence is 15 residues long. CDR3 bases: TGTGCCAGCAGCTTGGTGGCAGGCGGTAATGAAAAACTGTTTTTT. Amino acids: CASSLVAGGNEKLFF.

The V gene is TRBV28, the J gene TRBJ1-1, with 7 bases identical to TRBD1. The CDR3 runs 13 residues. V shed 5 bases and J 5 bases; nucleotides not matched to a gene: 5. Germline values: CDR1 MDHEN, CDR2 SYDVKM. DNA for the CDR3: TGTGCCAGCAGTACCCACAGGGGAACTGAAGCTTTCTTT. This sequence encodes CASSTHRGTEAFF.

V and J are TRBV5-1 and TRBJ1-1; D perhaps matches TRBD1 (5 bases). V lost 0 bases, J lost 4 bases, and 22 bases lay in between. The germline V gene encodes CDR1 SGHRS and CDR2 YFSETQ. The CDR3 runs to 18 residues. CDR3 sequence reads: CASSLDNRPYGEGTEAFF. The CDR3 DNA follows: TGCGCCAGCAGCTTGGATAACAGGCCATACGGGGAAGGCACTGAAGCTTTCTTT.